A selection of T cell receptor beta chains follows, all from one sample in a study of T-cell reconstitution after alpha-beta-depleted transplantation in children. From the PCR reads, TCRdb called clonotypes with MiXCR, one entry per CDR3 protein. The sample lists approximately 230,000 distinct CDR3 sequences, roughly a quarter seen once, with around 4.8% in the top ten. The sequencing here drew on PBMCs, mostly from graft donor cells, taken 360 days after TCRalphabeta/CD19-depleted stem cell transplant. Every receptor here comes from a female patient aged 2 to 10 who had a stem cell transplant for congenital amegakaryocytic thrombocytopenia, so the T cells may come from the graft donor. Both conserved end residues are part of each CDR3. Each record gives: CDR3 protein, CDR3 DNA, clone size, CDR3 length, J gene, D gene, V gene. A D gene is named only where the DNA matches it firmly. Clone sizes are given selectively: once, few, many, or a class where the clone is expanded.

CATSRTSGRTDTQYF TGTGCCACCAGCAGAACTAGCGGGAGGACAGATACGCAGTATTTT few 15 TRBJ2-3 TRBD2 TRBV15
CASGDRGYEQYF TGCGCCAGCGGGGACCGGGGGTACGAGCAGTACTTC few 12 TRBJ2-7 NA TRBV10-2
CSAGDRSDEQFF TGCAGTGCAGGTGACAGGTCCGATGAGCAGTTCTTC NA 12 TRBJ2-1 NA TRBV20-1
CASSVAAATGELFF TGTGCCAGCAGCGTAGCGGCCGCCACCGGGGAGCTGTTTTTT NA 14 TRBJ2-2 NA TRBV9
CSVETGQGDEQYF TGCAGCGTTGAAACTGGACAGGGCGACGAGCAGTACTTC few 13 TRBJ2-7 TRBD1 TRBV29-1
CAISSRLAGGTDTQYF TGTGCCATCAGTTCTCGACTAGCGGGGGGCACAGATACGCAGTATTTT few 16 TRBJ2-3 TRBD2 TRBV10-3
CASSFRTGINEKLFF TGTGCCAGCAGCTTTCGGACCGGGATAAATGAAAAACTGTTTTTT NA 15 TRBJ1-4 NA TRBV11-2
CASGTFETQYF TGTGCCAGCGGGACATTCGAGACCCAGTACTTC NA 11 TRBJ2-5 NA TRBV28
CAWSTGLAAYEQYF TGTGCCTGGAGTACGGGACTAGCGGCCTACGAGCAGTACTTC NA 14 TRBJ2-7 TRBD2 TRBV30
CATGAGVRNQYF TGTGCGACAGGGGCGGGAGTAAGGAACCAGTACTTC NA 12 TRBJ2-5 NA TRBV7-9
CASSLVGSPETQYF TGCGCCAGCAGCTTGGTTGGCAGTCCTGAGACCCAGTACTTC NA 14 TRBJ2-5 NA TRBV5-1
CASSPGQGKDEQYF TGTGCCAGCAGTCCGGGACAGGGGAAGGACGAGCAGTACTTC NA 14 TRBJ2-7 TRBD1 TRBV6-2/TRBV6-3
CASSLGQGSGPQHF TGTGCCAGCAGCTTAGGCCAGGGGTCAGGGCCCCAGCATTTT NA 14 TRBJ1-5 NA TRBV7-9
CASSLVARFTGIMNTEAFF TGCGCCAGCAGCTTGGTTGCCCGTTTTACAGGTATCATGAACACTGAAGCTTTCTTT NA 19 TRBJ1-1 NA TRBV5-1
CASSPPGLAYNEQFF TGTGCCAGCTCACCACCGGGACTAGCCTACAATGAGCAGTTCTTC many 15 TRBJ2-1 TRBD2 TRBV18
CASSSGTSRNEQFF TGTGCCAGCAGTTCAGGGACTAGCCGCAATGAGCAGTTCTTC many 14 TRBJ2-1 TRBD2 TRBV12-3/TRBV12-4
CASSLAGTGGLNEQFF TGTGCCAGCAGCTTAGCCGGGACAGGGGGCTTGAATGAGCAGTTCTTC many 16 TRBJ2-1 TRBD1 TRBV7-2
CASSLAPTGTTNEKLFF TGCGCCAGCAGCCTGGCCCCGACAGGGACAACTAATGAAAAACTGTTTTTT NA 17 TRBJ1-4 TRBD1 TRBV5-1
CASGLVRRVGETQYF TGTGCTAGTGGTTTGGTACGGAGGGTCGGGGAGACCCAGTACTTC NA 15 TRBJ2-5 NA TRBV12-5
CASSFKNEKLFF TGTGCCAGCAGCTTCAAGAATGAAAAACTGTTTTTT NA 12 TRBJ1-4 NA TRBV11-2
CASSQDGGLNGYTF TGTGCCAGCAGCCAAGACGGGGGGCTGAATGGCTACACCTTC few 14 TRBJ1-2 NA TRBV3-1
CASRNQRERFTDTQYF TGTGCCAGCAGAAATCAGCGGGAGAGGTTCACAGATACGCAGTATTTT few 16 TRBJ2-3 TRBD2 TRBV6-1
CASSKDRGRTLVPKGGNTEAFF TGCGCCAGCAGTAAGGACAGGGGCCGAACTTTGGTGCCAAAAGGGGGGAACACTGAAGCTTTCTTT NA 22 TRBJ1-1 TRBD1 TRBV5-1
CASSKIDRGLAYNEQFF TGTGCCAGCAGCAAAATAGACAGGGGGCTCGCCTACAATGAGCAGTTCTTC NA 17 TRBJ2-1 NA TRBV21-1
CASSLDRQVGVYNEQFF TGTGCCAGCAGTCTAGACAGACAGGTCGGGGTTTACAATGAGCAGTTCTTC many 17 TRBJ2-1 NA TRBV27
CASSPDLGPIYEQYF TGCGCCAGCAGCCCGGATCTGGGACCGATATACGAGCAGTACTTC NA 15 TRBJ2-7 NA TRBV5-1
CSARDRFRGASGRGNEQFF TGCAGTGCTAGAGATCGGTTTAGGGGAGCTAGCGGGAGGGGAAATGAGCAGTTCTTC many 19 TRBJ2-1 TRBD2 TRBV20-1
CASSQPGGSYEQYF TGTGCCAGCAGCCAACCGGGAGGGTCCTACGAGCAGTACTTC few 14 TRBJ2-7 TRBD2 TRBV7-9
CASSLTFPKSDTQYF TGTGCCAGCAGCTTGACGTTTCCCAAATCGGATACGCAGTATTTT few 15 TRBJ2-3 NA TRBV5-6
CASSLGAIDEQYF TGCGCCAGCAGCTTAGGGGCAATCGACGAGCAGTACTTC few 13 TRBJ2-7 NA TRBV5-1
CASSFFAGGPYNEQFF TGTGCCAGCAGTTTTTTTGCGGGAGGGCCCTACAATGAGCAGTTCTTC many 16 TRBJ2-1 TRBD2 TRBV12-3/TRBV12-4
CASSDWEEGEKLFF TGTGCCAGCAGTGACTGGGAAGAGGGTGAAAAACTGTTTTTT few 14 TRBJ1-4 NA TRBV2
CASSWDRGSPEAFF TGTGCCAGCAGCTGGGACAGGGGATCCCCTGAAGCTTTCTTT NA 14 TRBJ1-1 TRBD1 TRBV11-2
CSARDGLAFMADTQYF TGCAGTGCTAGAGATGGACTAGCATTCATGGCAGATACGCAGTATTTT NA 16 TRBJ2-3 TRBD2 TRBV20-1
CASSPGGDWTFRAFF TGTGCCAGCAGCCCCGGGGGGGACTGGACCTTTCGAGCTTTCTTT NA 15 TRBJ1-1 NA TRBV6-1